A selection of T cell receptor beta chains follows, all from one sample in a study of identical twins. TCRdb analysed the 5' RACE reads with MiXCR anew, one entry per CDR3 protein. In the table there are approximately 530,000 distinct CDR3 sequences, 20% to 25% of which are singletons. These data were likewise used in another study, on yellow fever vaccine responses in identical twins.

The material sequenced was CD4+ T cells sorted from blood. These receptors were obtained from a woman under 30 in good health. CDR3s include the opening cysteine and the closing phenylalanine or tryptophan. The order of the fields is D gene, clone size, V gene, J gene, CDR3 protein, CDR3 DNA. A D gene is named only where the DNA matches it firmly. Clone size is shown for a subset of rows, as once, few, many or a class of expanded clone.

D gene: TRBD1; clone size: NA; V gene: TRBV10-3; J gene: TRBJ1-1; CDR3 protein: CAISEVGGQGNTEAFF; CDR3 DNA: TGTGCCATCAGTGAGGTCGGGGGACAGGGGAACACTGAAGCTTTCTTT
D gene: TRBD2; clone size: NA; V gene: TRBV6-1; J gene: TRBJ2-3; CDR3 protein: CASKRLAGSTDTQYF; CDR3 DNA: TGTGCCAGCAAACGGCTAGCGGGTAGCACAGATACGCAGTATTTT
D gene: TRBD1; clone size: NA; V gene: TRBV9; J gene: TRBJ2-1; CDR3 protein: CASDRQGNSYNEQFF; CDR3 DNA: TGTGCCAGCGACAGACAGGGGAACTCCTACAATGAGCAGTTCTTC
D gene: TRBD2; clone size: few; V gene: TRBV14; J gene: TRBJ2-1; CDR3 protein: CASSQRESPGTIYNEQFF; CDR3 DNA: TGTGCCAGCAGCCAGAGAGAATCCCCCGGGACTATATACAATGAGCAGTTCTTC
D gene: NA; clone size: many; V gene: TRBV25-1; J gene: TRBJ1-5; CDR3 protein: CASSDQPDADQPQHF; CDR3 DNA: TGTGCCAGCAGTGATCAGCCGGACGCAGATCAGCCCCAGCATTTT
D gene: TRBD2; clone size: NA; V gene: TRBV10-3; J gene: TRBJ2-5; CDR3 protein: CATDRGLAGEETQYF; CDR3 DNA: TGTGCCACCGACCGAGGACTAGCGGGAGAGGAGACCCAGTACTTC
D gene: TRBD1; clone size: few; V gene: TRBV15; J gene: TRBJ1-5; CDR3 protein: CATSRVQGASNQPQHF; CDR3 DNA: TGTGCCACCAGCAGAGTTCAGGGGGCGAGCAATCAGCCCCAGCATTTT
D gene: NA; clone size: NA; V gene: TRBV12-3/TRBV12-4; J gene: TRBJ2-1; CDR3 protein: CASSFRRTGNEQFF; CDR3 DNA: TGTGCCAGCAGTTTCCGCAGAACGGGCAATGAGCAGTTCTTC
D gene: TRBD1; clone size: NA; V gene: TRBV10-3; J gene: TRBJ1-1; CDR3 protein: CAIGNRGLTEAFF; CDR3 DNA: TGTGCCATCGGCAACAGGGGGCTGACTGAAGCTTTCTTT
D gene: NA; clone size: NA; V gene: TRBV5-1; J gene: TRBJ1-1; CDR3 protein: CASSLVAGLNTEAFF; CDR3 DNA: TGCGCCAGCAGCTTGGTAGCGGGGTTGAACACTGAAGCTTTCTTT
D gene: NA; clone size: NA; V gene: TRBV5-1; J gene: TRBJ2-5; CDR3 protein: CASSQGLPQETQYF; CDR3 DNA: TGCGCCAGCAGCCAAGGACTGCCCCAAGAGACCCAGTACTTC
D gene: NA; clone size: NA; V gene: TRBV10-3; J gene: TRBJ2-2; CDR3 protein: CAIALHDTGELFF; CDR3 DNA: TGTGCCATCGCCCTTCATGACACCGGGGAGCTGTTTTTT
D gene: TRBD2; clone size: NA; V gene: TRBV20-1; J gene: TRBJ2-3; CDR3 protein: CSAYSSSWDYDFITDTQYF; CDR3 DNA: TGCAGTGCCTATTCCTCTTCGTGGGACTACGACTTTATCACAGATACGCAGTATTTT
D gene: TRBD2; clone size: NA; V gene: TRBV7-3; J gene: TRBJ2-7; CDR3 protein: CASSLASGSEQYF; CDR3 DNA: TGTGCCAGCAGCTTAGCTAGCGGGAGCGAGCAGTACTTC
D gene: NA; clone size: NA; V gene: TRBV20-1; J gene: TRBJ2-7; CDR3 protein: CSARDSSSLYKQYF; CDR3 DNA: TGCAGTGCTAGAGATTCGTCCAGTCTCTACAAGCAGTACTTC
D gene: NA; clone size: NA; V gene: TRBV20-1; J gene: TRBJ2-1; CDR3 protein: CCARDWWLAKPEYNEQFF; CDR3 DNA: TGCTGTGCTAGAGATTGGTGGCTAGCCAAACCCGAATACAATGAGCAGTTCTTC
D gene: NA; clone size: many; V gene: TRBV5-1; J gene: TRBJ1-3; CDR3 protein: CASSLEGSGNTIYF; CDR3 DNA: TGCGCCAGCAGCTTGGAGGGTTCTGGAAACACCATATATTTT
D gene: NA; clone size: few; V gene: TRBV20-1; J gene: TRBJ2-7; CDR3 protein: CSARGHGHRTYEQYF; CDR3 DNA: TGCAGTGCTAGAGGGCATGGACACCGTACCTACGAGCAGTACTTC
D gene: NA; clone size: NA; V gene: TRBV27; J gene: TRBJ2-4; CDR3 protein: CASSLRRGGSLAKNIQYF; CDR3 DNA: TGTGCCAGCAGTTTACGAAGAGGTGGATCTCTAGCCAAAAACATTCAGTACTTC
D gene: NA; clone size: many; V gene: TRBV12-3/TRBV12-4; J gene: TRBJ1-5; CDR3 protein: CASSSGVYSNQPQHF; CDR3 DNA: TGTGCCAGCAGTTCCGGGGTATATAGCAATCAGCCCCAGCATTTT
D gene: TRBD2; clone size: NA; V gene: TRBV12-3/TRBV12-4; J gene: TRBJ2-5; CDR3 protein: CASSPDLFGSGRGETQYF; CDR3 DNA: TGTGCCAGCAGTCCCGACCTGTTTGGGAGCGGGAGGGGAGAGACCCAGTACTTC
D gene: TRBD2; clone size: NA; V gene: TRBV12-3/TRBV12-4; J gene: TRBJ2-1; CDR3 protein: CASSPTPGLADYNEQFF; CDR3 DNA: TGTGCCAGCAGCCCAACACCCGGACTAGCGGACTACAATGAGCAGTTCTTC
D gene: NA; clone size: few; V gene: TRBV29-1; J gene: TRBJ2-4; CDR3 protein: CSVEGAEGVLAKNIQYF; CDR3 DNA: TGCAGCGTTGAAGGAGCTGAGGGGGTCCTAGCCAAAAACATTCAGTACTTC
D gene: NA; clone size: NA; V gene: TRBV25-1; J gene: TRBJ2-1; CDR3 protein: CASSEWDVVGEQFF; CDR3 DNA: TGTGCCAGCAGTGAATGGGACGTCGTGGGTGAGCAGTTCTTC
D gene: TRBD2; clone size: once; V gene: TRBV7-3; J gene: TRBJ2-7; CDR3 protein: CASSRTSANEQYF; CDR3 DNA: TGTGCCAGCAGCCGGACTAGCGCCAACGAGCAGTACTTC
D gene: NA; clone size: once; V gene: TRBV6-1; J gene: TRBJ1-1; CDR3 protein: CASSPFGRNTEAFF; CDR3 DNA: TGTGCCAGCAGTCCCTTCGGGCGGAACACTGAAGCTTTCTTT
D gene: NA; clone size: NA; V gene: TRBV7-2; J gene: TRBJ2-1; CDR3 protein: CASSLKGESSYNEQFF; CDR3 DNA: TGTGCCAGCAGCTTAAAAGGGGAGAGCTCCTACAATGAGCAGTTCTTC
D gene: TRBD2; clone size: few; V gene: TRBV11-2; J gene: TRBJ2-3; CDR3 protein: CASSLTSGLAGADTQYF; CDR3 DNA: TGTGCCAGCAGCTTAACTTCTGGACTAGCGGGAGCAGATACGCAGTATTTT